This T cell receptor (beta chain) was retrieved from a study of radiotherapy plus CTLA-4 blockade in lung cancer (dated by TCRdb to between 2018 and 2020). Regarding the complete study: Objective responses occurred in approximately 19% of enrolled patients, and less than 35% achieved disease control. The paper's findings and limits, for the study overall: After treatment with radiotherapy and ipilimumab, TCR clones that originated in tumors expanded in peripheral blood. Increased serum interferon-beta after radiation, together with early dynamic changes in blood T cell clones, were reported to be the strongest predictors of response.

Receptor libraries were prepared by the immunoSEQ multiplex PCR assay. Imported from immuneACCESS, the table was reduced by TCRdb to in-frame sequences with V and J called. These copies leave out some clones; in studies compared against another copy, an unresolved V gene accounts for under half, and the cause of the remainder is not known. The sample table shows some 70,000 clones, and about four fifths are seen once. In total, the top ten clones hold less than 5% of the sample. As concerns this clone: Its specific antigen is unknown. Nothing much larger sits one base from this clone, and base qualities are not available.

In this study, focal radiation therapy paired with CTLA-4 blockade (ipilimumab) was tested in patients who had chemo-refractory metastatic non-small-cell lung cancer. The CDR3 sequence holds 17 residues, the cysteine and phenylalanine included. The entry retains the CDR3 DNA only, 51 bases that are in frame from base 1. The germline V gene gives CDR1 as MDHEN and CDR2 as SYDVKM. V loses 5 bases at its end and J loses 4 bases; junction bases beyond the gene matches: 9. This specimen consisted of peripheral blood, obtained from a patient treated with radiotherapy plus ipilimumab. This receptor chain uses TRBV28 and TRBJ2-3; 13 junctional bases match TRBD2. The receptor was derived from a human donor with non-small cell lung cancer who had a partial response to radiotherapy plus ipilimumab. CDR3 loop: CASSLRTSGSFADTQYF. The nucleotides read TGTGCCAGCAGTCTCCGGACTAGCGGGAGTTTCGCAGATACGCAGTATTTT.